This is a list of T cell receptor beta chains from one sample in a study of metastatic and nonmetastatic thyroid tumors. TCRdb ran MiXCR on the PCR reads. Among under 30,000 clones listed, about 15% were seen once. Sequences were obtained from blood. These receptors originate from a female donor with papillary thyroid cancer or a benign thyroid nodule (not recorded which). Some clones in this sample may be carry-over from other donors' samples. Both conserved end residues are part of each CDR3. D genes are given only for firm matches.

cdr3_aa j_call d_call v_call
CSARDSSGGLETQYF TRBJ2-5 . TRBV20-1
CASSFSGVGWLSTNEKLFF TRBJ1-4 . TRBV11-1
CASSLPSGSGETQYF TRBJ2-5 TRBD2 TRBV7-2
CASSQDFASGTYEQYF TRBJ2-7 TRBD2 TRBV4-3
CASSLSGVQPQHF TRBJ1-5 . TRBV5-6
CASSLNPGQGIYF TRBJ2-4 TRBD1 TRBV7-3
CASSLDLEGSHGNTIYF TRBJ1-3 . TRBV11-2
CASSPRGNQPQHF TRBJ1-5 . TRBV19
CASSQGVGGLETQYF TRBJ2-5 TRBD2 TRBV4-3
CASSSGLRETYNEQFF TRBJ2-1 . TRBV28
CASSTKPPLAALYNEQFF TRBJ2-1 TRBD2 TRBV19
CASIYSPAGWLGGNEQFF TRBJ2-1 . TRBV6-2/TRBV6-3
CASTLNQGSGANVLTF TRBJ2-6 . TRBV27
CASSQTGTNNEQFF TRBJ2-1 TRBD2 TRBV4-1
CASSLGGQRGNYEQYF TRBJ2-7 TRBD2 TRBV5-1
CASRLASQFGEQYF TRBJ2-7 TRBD2 TRBV6-1
CASSAREGQPQHF TRBJ1-5 . TRBV6-1
CATSRRAGGGQETQYF TRBJ2-5 TRBD2 TRBV15
CASSYIGGSGNTIYF TRBJ1-3 . TRBV6-6
CATSDTGKKGSYNEQFF TRBJ2-1 . TRBV24-1
CASTSRGKPQHF TRBJ1-5 . TRBV7-2
CASSLGSGSTGELFF TRBJ2-2 TRBD2 TRBV7-2
CAPLRRGTDSYEQYF TRBJ2-7 . TRBV5-5
CASSHNRGRGGYTF TRBJ1-2 TRBD1 TRBV3-1
CASRRGGRVGANVLTF TRBJ2-6 TRBD2 TRBV28
CASSLGLSLRDRTYEQYF TRBJ2-7 TRBD1 TRBV7-7
CASSERQGAADTQYF TRBJ2-3 TRBD1 TRBV11-1
CASRVGLVGGYTF TRBJ1-2 . TRBV6-1